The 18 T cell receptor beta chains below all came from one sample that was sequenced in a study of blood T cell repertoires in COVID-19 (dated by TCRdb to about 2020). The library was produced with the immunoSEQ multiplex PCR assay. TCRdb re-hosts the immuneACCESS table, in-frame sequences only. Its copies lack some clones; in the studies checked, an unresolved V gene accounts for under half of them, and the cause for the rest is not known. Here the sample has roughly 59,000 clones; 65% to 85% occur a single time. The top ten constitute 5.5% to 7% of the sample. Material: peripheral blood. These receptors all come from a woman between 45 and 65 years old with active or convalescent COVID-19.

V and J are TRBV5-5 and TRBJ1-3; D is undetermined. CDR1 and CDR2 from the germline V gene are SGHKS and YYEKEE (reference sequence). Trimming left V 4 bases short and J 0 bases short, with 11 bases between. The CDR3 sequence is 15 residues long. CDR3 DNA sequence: TGTGCCAGCAGCCTAGACGGAGACTCTGGAAACACCATATATTTT. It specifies CASSLDGDSGNTIYF.

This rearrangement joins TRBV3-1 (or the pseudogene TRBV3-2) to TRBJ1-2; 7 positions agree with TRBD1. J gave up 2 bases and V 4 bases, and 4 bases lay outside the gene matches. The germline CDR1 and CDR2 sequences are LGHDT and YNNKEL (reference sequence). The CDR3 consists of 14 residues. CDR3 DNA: TGTGCCAGCAGCCGGACAGGCGAGAACTATGGCTACACCTTC. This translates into CASSRTGENYGYTF.

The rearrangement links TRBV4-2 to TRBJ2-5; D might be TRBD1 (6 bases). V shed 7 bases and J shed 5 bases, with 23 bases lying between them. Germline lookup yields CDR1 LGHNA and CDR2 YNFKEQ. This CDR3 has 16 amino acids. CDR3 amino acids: CASTPRGRTVGETQYF. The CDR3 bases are TGTGCCAGCACACCGCGAGGCCGGACAGTTGGGGAGACCCAGTACTTC.

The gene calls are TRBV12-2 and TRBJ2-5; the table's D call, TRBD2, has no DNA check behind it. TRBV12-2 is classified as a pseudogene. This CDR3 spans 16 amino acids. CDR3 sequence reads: CASRPRTSGFEETQYF. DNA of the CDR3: TGTGCAAGTCGCCCACGGACTAGCGGATTCGAAGAGACCCAGTACTTC.

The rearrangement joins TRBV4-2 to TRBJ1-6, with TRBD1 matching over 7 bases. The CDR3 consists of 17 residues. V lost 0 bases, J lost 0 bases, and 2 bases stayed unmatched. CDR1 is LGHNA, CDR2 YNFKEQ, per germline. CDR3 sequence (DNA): TGTGCCAGCAGCCAAGATCCAGGGGGCTCCTATAATTCACCCCTCCACTTT. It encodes CASSQDPGGSYNSPLHF.

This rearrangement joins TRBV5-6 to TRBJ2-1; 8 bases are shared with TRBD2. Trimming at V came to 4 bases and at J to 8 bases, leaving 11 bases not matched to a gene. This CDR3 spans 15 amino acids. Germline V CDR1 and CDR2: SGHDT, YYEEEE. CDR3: CASSLSEREIDEQFF. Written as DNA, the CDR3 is TGTGCCAGCAGCCTCTCCGAGCGGGAGATCGATGAGCAGTTCTTC.

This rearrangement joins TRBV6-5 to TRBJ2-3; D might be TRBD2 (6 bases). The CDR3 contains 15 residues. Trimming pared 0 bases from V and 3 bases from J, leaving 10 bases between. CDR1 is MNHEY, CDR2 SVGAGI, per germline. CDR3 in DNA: TGTGCCAGCAGTTACTCCCGGGAGACGACAGATACGCAGTATTTT. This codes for CASSYSRETTDTQYF.

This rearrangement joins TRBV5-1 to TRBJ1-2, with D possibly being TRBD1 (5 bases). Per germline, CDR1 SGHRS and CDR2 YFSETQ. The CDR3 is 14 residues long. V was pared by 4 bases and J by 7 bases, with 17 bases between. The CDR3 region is CASSAPAGEGGYTF. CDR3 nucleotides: TGCGCCAGCAGCGCCCCCGCGGGGGAGGGTGGCTACACCTTC.

Here the CDR3 reads CASSMDQGADTQYF. CDR3 coding DNA: TGTGCCAGCAGCATGGATCAGGGGGCAGATACGCAGTATTTT. This chain links TRBV7-3 with TRBJ2-3; 7 nucleotides match TRBD1. V was pared by 5 bases and J by 4 bases, with 6 bases of the junction left unmatched. CDR3 length: 14 residues. Germline V gives CDR1 SGHTA, CDR2 FQGTGA.

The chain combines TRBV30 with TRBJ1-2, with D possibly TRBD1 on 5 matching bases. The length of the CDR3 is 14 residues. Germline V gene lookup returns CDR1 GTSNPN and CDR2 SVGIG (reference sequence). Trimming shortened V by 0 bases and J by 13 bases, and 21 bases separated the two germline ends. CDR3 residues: CAWSVRGGTMAGTF. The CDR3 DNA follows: TGTGCCTGGAGTGTACGGGGGGGAACTATGGCTGGCACCTTC.

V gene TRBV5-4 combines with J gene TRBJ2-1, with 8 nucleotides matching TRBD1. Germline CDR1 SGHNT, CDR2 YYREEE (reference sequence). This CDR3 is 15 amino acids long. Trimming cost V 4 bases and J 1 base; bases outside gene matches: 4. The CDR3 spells CASSRRTGSYNEQFF. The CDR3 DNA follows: TGTGCCAGCAGCCGGAGGACAGGGTCCTACAATGAGCAGTTCTTC.

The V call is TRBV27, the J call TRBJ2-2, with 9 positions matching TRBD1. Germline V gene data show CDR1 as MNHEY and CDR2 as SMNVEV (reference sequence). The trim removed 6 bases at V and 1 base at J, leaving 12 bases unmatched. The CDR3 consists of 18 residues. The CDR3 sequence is CASRSPGTGYRNTGELFF. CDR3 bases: TGTGCCAGCAGGAGTCCCGGGACAGGGTATAGGAACACCGGGGAGCTGTTTTTT.

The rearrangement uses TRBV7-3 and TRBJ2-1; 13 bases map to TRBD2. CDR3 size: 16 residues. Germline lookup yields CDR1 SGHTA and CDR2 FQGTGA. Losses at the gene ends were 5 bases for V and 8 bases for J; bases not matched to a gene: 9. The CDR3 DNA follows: TGTGCCAGCAGCGGCGGACTAGCGGGAGTTTATGATGAGCAGTTCTTC. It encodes CASSGGLAGVYDEQFF.

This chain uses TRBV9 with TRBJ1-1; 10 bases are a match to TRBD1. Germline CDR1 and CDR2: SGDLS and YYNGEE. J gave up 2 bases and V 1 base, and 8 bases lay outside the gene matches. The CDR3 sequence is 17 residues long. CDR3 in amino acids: CASSVTLGQGGNTEAFF. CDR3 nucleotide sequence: TGTGCCAGCAGCGTAACTTTAGGACAGGGGGGAAACACTGAAGCTTTCTTT.

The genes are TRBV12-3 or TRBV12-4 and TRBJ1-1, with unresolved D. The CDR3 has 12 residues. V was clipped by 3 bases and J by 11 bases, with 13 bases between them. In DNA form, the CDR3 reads TGTGCCAGCAGTTTGGTTTCGGGGTCGGCTTTCTTT. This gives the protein CASSLVSGSAFF.

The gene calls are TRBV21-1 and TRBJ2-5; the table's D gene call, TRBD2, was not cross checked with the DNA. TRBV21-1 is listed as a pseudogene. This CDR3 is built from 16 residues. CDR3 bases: TGTGCCAGCAGCAAGTGTAGCGGGAGAGAGGAAGAGACCCAGTACTTC. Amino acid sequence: CASSKCSGREEETQYF.

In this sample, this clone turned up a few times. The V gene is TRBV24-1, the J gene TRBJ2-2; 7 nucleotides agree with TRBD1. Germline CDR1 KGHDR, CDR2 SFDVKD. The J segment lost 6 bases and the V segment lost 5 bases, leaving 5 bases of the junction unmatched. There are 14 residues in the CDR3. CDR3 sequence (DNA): TGTGCCACCAGTGTCACAGGGGACCCCGGGGAGCTGTTTTTT. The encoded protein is CATSVTGDPGELFF.

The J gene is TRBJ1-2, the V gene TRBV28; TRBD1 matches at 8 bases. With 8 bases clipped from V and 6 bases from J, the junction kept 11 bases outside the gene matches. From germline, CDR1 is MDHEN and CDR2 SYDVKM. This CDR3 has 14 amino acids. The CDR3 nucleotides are TGTGCCAGCCTCCCTGGCCAGGGGGCAGATGGCTACACCTTC. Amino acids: CASLPGQGADGYTF.